This paragraph covers one T cell receptor (beta chain) sequence. Its cognate antigen is unknown. The data are from a study of Tregs in tolerant kidney transplant recipients. General study findings and limits: This study did not directly address biological reproducibility.

CD4+CD25+CD127- Tregs, CD4+CD25- non-Tregs, CD4 and CD8 cells were sorted. Method: immunoSEQ multiplex PCR; TCRdb's copy keeps in-frame clones and lacks some. Of tens of thousands of clones in the sample, about 89% are singletons; the top ten hold about 0.74%. The TCR sequence derives from a human donor in good health. Sequenced sample: Tregs from blood.

The CDR3 coding sequence is TGCGCCAGCAGCCAAGATGCGGTAGCGGGGTTCAATGAGCAGTTCTTC. Amino acid sequence: CASSQDAVAGFNEQFF. The chain carries TRBV4-1 and TRBJ2-1; 8 bases are a match to TRBD2. The CDR3 sequence is 16 residues long. The trim removed 0 bases at V and 6 bases at J, leaving 7 bases unmatched. The germline V gene encodes CDR1 MGHRA and CDR2 YSYEKL.